Below are 28 T cell receptor beta chains sequenced from a single sample in a study of CD8 T cells in ankylosing spondylitis. Using its own MiXCR run on the 5' RACE reads, TCRdb lists one record per CDR3 protein. The sample holds fewer than 200,000 distinct CDR3 sequences; around a sixth are singletons and the top ten take more than 3.5%. The specimen was blood, either unsorted or a sorted T cell fraction (not recorded which). Receptors were obtained from a male donor aged 10 to 35 with ankylosing spondylitis or in good health (not recorded which).

This chain joins TRBV27 and TRBJ2-7; D is unresolved. From germline, CDR1 is MNHEY and CDR2 SMNVEV (reference sequence). The CDR3 sequence is 9 residues long. Trimming removed 9 bases from V and 5 bases from J, with 5 bases in between. This CDR3 is CASLDEQYV. CDR3 DNA sequence: TGTGCCAGTTTAGACGAGCAGTACGTC.

This clonotype has a count of ten or more. The V and J genes are TRBV12-5 and TRBJ2-3; D is uncertain. V gave up 2 bases and J gave up 3 bases, with 15 bases separating them. From germline, CDR1 is LGHNT and CDR2 FRNRAP. The CDR3 extends over 16 amino acids. CDR3 loop: CASGLSELYLTDTQYF. CDR3 DNA sequence: TGTGCTAGTGGTTTGTCTGAGCTATATCTTACAGATACGCAGTATTTT. Using reference TRBV12-5 and TRBJ2-3 for the parts outside the CDR3, the full variable domain is DARVTQTPRHKVTEMGQEVTMRCQPILGHNTVFWYRQTMMQGLELLAYFRNRAPLDDSGMPKDRFSAEMPDATLATLKIQPSEPRDSAVYFCASGLSELYLTDTQYFGPGTRLTVL.

In this sample, this clonotype turned up many times. V is TRBV6-5 and J is TRBJ1-5; D gene ambiguous. The CDR3 extends over 13 amino acids. V was trimmed by 4 bases and J by 8 bases, leaving 12 bases between them. Germline V gene lookup returns CDR1 MNHEY and CDR2 SVGAGI. CDR3 amino acids: CASSSSSGKPQHF. CDR3 bases: TGTGCCAGCAGTTCCTCTTCGGGGAAGCCCCAGCATTTT.

This clonotype was found a few times. The V gene is TRBV5-4, the J gene TRBJ2-2; TRBD2 matches 13 bases. Trimming removed 4 bases from V and 10 bases from J; junction bases left unmatched: 10. Germline CDR1 is SGHNT and CDR2 is YYREEE (reference sequence). The CDR3 totals 16 residues. As DNA, the CDR3 is TGTGCCAGCAGCGGAACTAGCGGGAGGGCCGAGGCGGAGCTGTTTTTT. Translation: CASSGTSGRAEAELFF.

This clonotype was recorded many times. The chain couples TRBV7-2 to TRBJ2-2; D is uncertain. The V and J ends lost 5 bases and 0 bases respectively, with 10 bases between them. Looked up from germline, CDR1 is SGHTA and CDR2 is FQGNSA. The CDR3 has 15 residues. CDR3 in amino acids: CASSLTAANTGELFF. The CDR3 nucleotides are TGTGCCAGCAGCCTTACGGCGGCGAACACCGGGGAGCTGTTTTTT.

The rearrangement uses TRBV7-9 and TRBJ2-1, with D unclear. Trimming left V 5 bases short and J 10 bases short, with 12 bases between. Looked up from germline, CDR1 is SEHNR and CDR2 is FQNEAQ (reference sequence). The length of the CDR3 is 12 residues. CDR3 in DNA: TGTGCCAGCAGCGCAATTGTCGGGGAGCAGTTCTTC. It encodes CASSAIVGEQFF.

This clonotype showed up many times. CDR3 sequence (DNA): TGTGCCAGCAGCCAAGATCTACAGGGTATTGGTGAAAAACTGTTTTTT. Translated: CASSQDLQGIGEKLFF. The chain is built from TRBV3-1 and TRBJ1-4, with a weak D call TRBD1 (6 bases). Germline-derived CDR1 and CDR2 are LGHDT and YNNKEL (reference sequence). Trimming removed 0 bases from V and 7 bases from J, with 15 bases in between. This CDR3 spans 16 amino acids.

This clonotype was found many times. V is TRBV2 and J is TRBJ1-5, with a weak D call TRBD1 (5 bases). V lost 7 bases and J 4 bases, leaving 14 bases between the germline ends. This CDR3 region has 14 residues. Germline V lookup: CDR1 SNHLY, CDR2 FYNNEI. The CDR3 DNA reads TGTGCCAGCACCCTCGGGGGGGGGAATCAGCCCCAGCATTTT. Amino acids: CASTLGGGNQPQHF.

This clonotype was seen at least ten times. The J gene is TRBJ1-4, the V gene TRBV29-1; tentatively, D is TRBD1 (5 bases). Germline V gene data show CDR1 as SQVTM and CDR2 as ANQGSEA. V lost 1 base to trimming and J lost 7 bases, with 13 bases between them. The CDR3 extends over 14 amino acids. CDR3 nucleotides: TGCAGCGTTGAAGTGCCAGGGCGGGGTGAAAAACTGTTTTTT. Protein: CSVEVPGRGEKLFF. The variable domain in full, with the rest retrieved from reference TRBV29-1 and TRBJ1-4, is SAVISQKPSRDICQRGTSLTIQCQVDSQVTMMFWYRQQPGQSLTLIATANQGSEATYESGFVIDKFPISRPNLTFSTLTVSNMSPEDSSIYLCSVEVPGRGEKLFFGSGTQLSVL.

The genes are TRBV7-6 and TRBJ2-1; weak D call: TRBD2 (6 bases). V was trimmed by 3 bases and J by 0 bases, leaving 12 bases between them. Germline CDR1 SGHVS, CDR2 FNYEAQ. This CDR3 spans 16 amino acids. Written as DNA, the CDR3 is TGTGCCAGCAGCTTTGTCGCGGAGGGCTCCTACAATGAGCAGTTCTTC. Amino acid sequence: CASSFVAEGSYNEQFF.

This clonotype has only a few counts. With a much larger clone just one base away, this may be a read error. The chain employs TRBV29-1 and TRBJ2-3; D ambiguous. Germline CDR1 is SQVTM and CDR2 is ANQGSEA. This CDR3 is 11 amino acids long. Trimming left V 3 bases short and J 1 base short, with 2 bases between. In DNA form, the CDR3 reads TGCAGCGTTGAGGGCACAGATACGCAGTATTTT. It yields the protein CSVEGTDTQYF.

The chain recombines TRBV29-1 with TRBJ2-7, with a possible D match to TRBD1 (5 bases). The CDR3 is 13 amino acids. Germline assignment: CDR1 SQVTM and CDR2 ANQGSEA. V lost 5 bases and J 2 bases, leaving 13 bases between the germline ends. Written as DNA, the CDR3 is TGCAGCGTTCACACAGGAGAGACCTACGAGCAGTACGTC. This encodes CSVHTGETYEQYV.

This chain connects TRBV29-1 to TRBJ2-1; D call uncertain. CDR3 size: 10 residues. V lost 3 bases to trimming and J lost 5 bases, with 2 bases between them. Germline CDR1 reads SQVTM; CDR2 reads ANQGSEA. The CDR3 region is CSVEDNEQFF. The CDR3 DNA sequence: TGCAGCGTTGAGGACAATGAGCAGTTCTTC.

This clonotype was picked up many times. The chain uses TRBV10-3 and TRBJ2-5; D is perhaps TRBD1 (6 bases). V lost 9 bases and J lost 2, with 28 bases in between. Germline V gives CDR1 ENHRY, CDR2 SYGVKD. This CDR3 is 18 amino acids long. The CDR3 is CAMSRGQNGGGWQETQYF. The CDR3 DNA sequence: TGTGCCATGTCTCGAGGGCAGAACGGTGGGGGCTGGCAAGAGACCCAGTACTTC.

This clonotype was detected many times. This CDR3 is CASSLLGPGELFF. The CDR3 DNA is TGTGCCAGCAGTTTATTGGGTCCCGGGGAGCTGTTTTTT. The V call is TRBV28, the J call TRBJ2-2; no definite D call. From germline, CDR1 is MDHEN and CDR2 SYDVKM. The CDR3 spans 13 residues. The germline V and J ends were trimmed by 1 base and 6 bases, with 6 bases remaining between them. The full variable domain, its missing parts supplied by reference TRBV28 and TRBJ2-2, is DVKVTQSSRYLVKRTGEKVFLECVQDMDHENMFWYRQDPGLGLRLIYFSYDVKMKEKGDIPEGYSVSREKKERFSLILESASTNQTSMYLCASSLLGPGELFFGEGSRLTVL.

This clonotype was observed many times. V and J are TRBV10-3 and TRBJ1-1; D not resolved. The CDR3 is 12 residues long. The germline V and J ends were trimmed by 10 bases and 1 base, with 10 bases remaining between them. The germline V gene encodes CDR1 ENHRY and CDR2 SYGVKD. As DNA, the CDR3 is TGTGCCACCGGTAAGGAGAACACTGAAGCTTTCTTT. This sequence encodes CATGKENTEAFF.

The V and J genes are TRBV18 and TRBJ1-4; D remains ambiguous. This CDR3 is built from 13 residues. Per the germline V gene, CDR1 is KGHSH and CDR2 is LQKENI. V was pared by 6 bases and J by 8 bases, with 13 bases between. The CDR3 region is CASSVAFGEKLFF. DNA for the CDR3: TGTGCCAGCTCGGTTGCGTTTGGAGAAAAACTGTTTTTT.

This clonotype was observed at least ten times. V gene TRBV28 combines with J gene TRBJ2-7, with 8 bases fitting TRBD2. The length of the CDR3 is 16 residues. Germline V gene data show CDR1 as MDHEN and CDR2 as SYDVKM. J gave up 0 bases and V 3 bases, and 7 bases lay outside the gene matches. The CDR3 is CASSFSLAGLSYEQYF. The CDR3 bases are TGTGCCAGCAGTTTTTCCCTAGCGGGCCTCTCCTACGAGCAGTACTTC.

This clonotype was recorded at least ten times. The V and J genes are TRBV7-8 and TRBJ1-5, with D possibly being TRBD1 (5 bases). V lost 2 bases, J lost 0 bases, and 8 bases lay in between. The CDR3 is 15 residues long. Per the germline V gene, CDR1 is SGHVS and CDR2 is FQNEAQ. CDR3 in amino acids: CASSLRQISNQPQHF. The CDR3 DNA reads as TGTGCCAGCAGCTTACGACAGATTAGCAATCAGCCCCAGCATTTT.

The sample holds many counts of this clonotype. The chain combines TRBV20-1 with TRBJ1-1; 8 bases agree with TRBD1. J lost 2 bases, V lost 5 bases, and 4 bases had no gene match. The CDR3 totals 13 residues. Germline V CDR1 and CDR2: DFQATT, SNEGSKA (reference sequence). The CDR3 reads CSAWDRTNTEAFF. CDR3 sequence (DNA): TGCAGTGCTTGGGACAGGACCAACACTGAAGCTTTCTTT.

This clonotype was seen a few times. The junction departs from the called germline gene at one end, perhaps through a read error. The chain recombines TRBV20-1 with TRBJ2-7; the D is unclear. Germline V gene sequence: CDR1 DFQATT, CDR2 SNEGSKA (reference sequence). The CDR3 runs to 13 residues. The CDR3 here is CSANDRGSYEQYF. Here the CDR3 DNA reads TGCAGCGCTAACGATCGAGGCTCCTACGAGCAGTACTTC.

V usage is TRBV25-1 and J usage is TRBJ1-3, with TRBD1 identical over 8 bases. Germline V gives CDR1 MGHDK, CDR2 SYGVNS. The trim removed 4 bases at V and 4 bases at J, leaving 6 bases unmatched. The CDR3 runs to 15 residues. The DNA of the CDR3 is TGTGCCAGCAGTGGCTGGACAGGGTTCGGAAACACCATATATTTT. It is translated as CASSGWTGFGNTIYF.

The sample holds a few counts of this clonotype. V usage is TRBV12-3 or TRBV12-4 and J usage is TRBJ1-6; 12 positions match TRBD1. The J segment lost 9 bases and the V segment lost 8 bases, leaving 8 bases of the junction unmatched. This CDR3 contains 15 residues. The CDR3: CASGRGTGGASPLHF. The CDR3 bases are TGTGCCAGCGGCCGGGGGACAGGGGGCGCTTCACCCCTCCACTTT.

Ten or more counts support this clonotype. The chain has TRBV12-3 or TRBV12-4 and TRBJ1-5; 9 bases are shared with TRBD1. V gave up 6 bases and J gave up 9 bases; unmatched junction bases: 9. CDR3 length equals 14 residues. The CDR3 region has the DNA TGTGCCAGCAGCTCCGGGACAGGGTCCGGGCCCCAGCATTTT. It codes for CASSSGTGSGPQHF.

This rearrangement joins TRBV7-9 to TRBJ2-5, with 10 bases matching TRBD1. The CDR3 is made up of 15 amino acids. V dropped 6 bases and J dropped 4; count of bases not matched to a gene: 8. CDR1 and CDR2 from the germline V gene are SEHNR and FQNEAQ (reference sequence). CDR3 residues: CASSGGQGFGETQYF. CDR3 nucleotide sequence: TGTGCCAGCAGTGGGGGACAGGGGTTCGGAGAGACCCAGTACTTC.

Ten or more counts support this clonotype. This chain links TRBV28 with TRBJ1-3; TRBD1 agrees at 7 bases. The CDR3 has 16 residues. With V trimmed by 5 bases and J by 1 base, 8 bases remained unmatched. CDR1 is MDHEN, CDR2 SYDVKM, per germline. The CDR3 region has the DNA TGTGCCAGCAGTCCCGGGACAGTTACGTCTGGAAACACCATATATTTT. It encodes CASSPGTVTSGNTIYF.

This clonotype has more than one count but fewer than ten. The rearrangement joins TRBV29-1 to TRBJ2-1, with D hard to call. V lost 5 bases and J lost 9, with 8 bases in between. Germline V gene lookup returns CDR1 SQVTM and CDR2 ANQGSEA. The CDR3 is made up of 10 amino acids. The DNA for the CDR3 is TGCAGCGTTAAGGTCGGTGAGCAGTTCTTC. Protein sequence: CSVKVGEQFF.

This clonotype was seen many times. The chain uses TRBV10-3 and TRBJ2-2; D gene ambiguous. V shed 3 bases and J shed 2 bases, with 4 bases lying between them. The CDR3 covers 13 residues. Germline V gives CDR1 ENHRY, CDR2 SYGVKD. The CDR3 bases are TGTGCCATCAGTGAAATTAACACCGGGGAGCTGTTTTTT. Translated, it gives CAISEINTGELFF.